The 26 T cell receptor beta chains given below trace back to one sample, sequenced in a study of T cell changes during pregnancy in multiple sclerosis. Libraries were prepared by immunoSEQ multiplex PCR; TCRdb keeps only in-frame clonotypes and omits some of them. The sample includes about 70,000 clones, around nine tenths of them seen just once. Sample: peripheral blood, taken in the third trimester of pregnancy. The receptor set was obtained from a female donor in good health, enrolled as a control in a pregnancy study.

The rearrangement joins TRBV7-2 to TRBJ1-1, with a weak D call TRBD1 (5 bases). CDR1 SGHTA and CDR2 FQGNSA come from the germline V gene. The CDR3 runs to 12 residues. V gave up 2 bases and J gave up 8 bases, with 9 bases separating them. The CDR3 protein is CASSLRGIEAFF. CDR3 nucleotide sequence: TGTGCCAGCAGCTTAAGGGGAATCGAAGCTTTCTTT.

This clone came up once. This chain connects TRBV12-5 to TRBJ2-6; the match to TRBD1 covers 7 bases. CDR1 and CDR2 from the germline V gene are LGHNT and FRNRAP. This CDR3 has 17 amino acids. V lost 2 bases, J lost 0 bases, and 4 bases stayed unmatched. CDR3 nucleotides: TGTGCTAGTGGTTTGACAGGGGACAGCTCTGGGGCCAACGTCCTGACTTTC. It translates to CASGLTGDSSGANVLTF.

V gene TRBV7-6 combines with J gene TRBJ1-4; possibly TRBD1 for D (5 bases). Germline V lookup: CDR1 SGHVS, CDR2 FNYEAQ. The CDR3 is 14 amino acids. The V end lost 3 bases, the J end lost 8 bases, and 13 bases lay between the germline ends. The CDR3 coding sequence is TGTGCCAGCAGCTTCGGGCAGGGTAGAGAAAAACTGTTTTTT. Protein: CASSFGQGREKLFF.

This rearrangement joins TRBV2 to TRBJ2-3, with 11 nucleotides matching TRBD2. This CDR3 is 16 amino acids long. V was pared by 1 base and J by 4 bases, with 4 bases of the junction left unmatched. CDR1 and CDR2 from the germline V gene are SNHLY and FYNNEI. The CDR3 DNA reads as TGTGCCAGCAGTGAAGGCCTAGCGGGAGGAGCAGATACGCAGTATTTT. Its protein product is CASSEGLAGGADTQYF.

The chain joins TRBV7-9 to TRBJ1-6, with a weak D call TRBD1 (5 bases). Germline loops: CDR1 SEHNR, CDR2 FQNEAQ (reference sequence). This CDR3 spans 14 amino acids. The V end was cut by 5 bases, the J end by 7 bases, with 12 bases between. The CDR3 reads CASSDRSGNSPLHF. The CDR3 DNA reads as TGTGCCAGCAGCGATCGTTCAGGGAATTCACCCCTCCACTTT.

The chain is built from TRBV5-1 and TRBJ2-1; 7 nucleotides line up with TRBD1. CDR3 length: 14 amino acids. Germline CDR1 reads SGHRS; CDR2 reads YFSETQ. Trimming at V came to 2 bases and at J to 9 bases, leaving 8 bases not matched to a gene. The CDR3 DNA reads TGCGCCAGCAGCTTAGGACAGGACCTTCGTGAGCAGTTCTTC. Translated, it gives CASSLGQDLREQFF.

Only one count was recorded for this clone. The genes are TRBV4-3 and TRBJ1-5; unclear D gene. The CDR3 is 13 residues long. The germline V and J ends were trimmed by 4 bases and 6 bases, with 10 bases remaining between them. Per the germline V gene, CDR1 is LGHNA and CDR2 is YSLEER. CDR3 sequence: CASSPTYGQPQHF. As DNA, the CDR3 is TGCGCCAGCAGCCCCACCTATGGTCAGCCCCAGCATTTT.

The V gene is TRBV28, the J gene TRBJ1-2; 7 bases are shared with TRBD1. This CDR3 spans 17 amino acids. The junction had 7 bases not matched to a gene; V was cut back by 0 bases and J by 0 bases. Germline values: CDR1 MDHEN, CDR2 SYDVKM. CDR3 sequence: CASSLWHRGLANYGYTF. As DNA, the CDR3 is TGTGCCAGCAGTTTATGGCACAGGGGACTAGCTAACTATGGCTACACCTTC.

This sequence joins TRBV6-1 and TRBJ2-5, with D perhaps TRBD1 (5 bases). The CDR3 is made up of 11 amino acids. CDR1 and CDR2 (germline): MNHNS, SASEGT. With 9 bases removed from V and 5 bases from J, the gap between germline ends came to 10 bases. CDR3 protein: CASTRQETQYF. The DNA for the CDR3 is TGTGCCAGTACTCGACAGGAGACCCAGTACTTC.

The chain joins TRBV6-5 to TRBJ2-3; TRBD1 might be the D (5 bases). V was clipped by 6 bases and J by 5 bases, with 6 bases between them. Germline V lookup: CDR1 MNHEY, CDR2 SVGAGI. There are 11 residues in the CDR3. CDR3 region: CASRQGDTQYF. For the CDR3, the DNA is TGTGCCAGCAGGCAGGGAGATACGCAGTATTTT.

CDR3 in DNA: TGCGCCAGCAGACCCGAGGGGGCGAAGAATGAAAAACTGTTTTTT. This encodes CASRPEGAKNEKLFF. This chain links TRBV5-1 with TRBJ1-4, with 7 bases identical to TRBD1. CDR1 is SGHRS, CDR2 YFSETQ, per germline. J gave up 5 bases and V 5 bases, and 9 bases lay outside the gene matches. The CDR3 is 15 amino acids.

The chain uses TRBV15 and TRBJ2-3; no reliable D call. This CDR3 is built from 13 residues. Germline CDR1 reads LNHNV; CDR2 reads YYDKDF (reference sequence). Trimming shortened V by 1 base and J by 6 bases, and 8 bases separated the two germline ends. The CDR3 region is CATSRGAPDTQYF. CDR3 nucleotide sequence: TGTGCCACCAGCAGAGGGGCCCCTGATACGCAGTATTTT.

DNA of the CDR3: TGTGCCATCAGTTCGGGACAGGGGTACGAGCAGTACTTC. Protein product: CAISSGQGYEQYF. V and J are TRBV10-3 and TRBJ2-7, with 10 positions matching TRBD1. After removal of 5 bases from V and 4 bases from J, the junction contained 2 bases not matched to a gene. This CDR3 region has 13 residues. Per the germline V gene, CDR1 is ENHRY and CDR2 is SYGVKD.

The chain joins TRBV18 to TRBJ1-1, with D perhaps TRBD1 (5 bases). The CDR3 runs 15 residues. V was clipped by 4 bases and J by 0 bases, with 12 bases between them. CDR1 KGHSH and CDR2 LQKENI come from the germline V gene. The CDR3 sequence is CASSQRGAMNTEAFF. The CDR3 bases are TGTGCCAGCTCACAACGCGGGGCCATGAACACTGAAGCTTTCTTT.

The rearrangement joins TRBV6-5 to TRBJ1-2, with D tentatively TRBD1 (6 bases). Trimming stripped 6 bases from V and 2 bases from J, with 13 bases between. CDR1 and CDR2 (germline): MNHEY, SVGAGI. This CDR3 contains 14 residues. The CDR3 DNA sequence: TGTGCCAGCAGAGAACAGGGCGGAAACTATGGCTACACCTTC. Protein sequence: CASREQGGNYGYTF.

CDR3 in amino acids: CATSGAYEQYF. The CDR3 DNA follows: TGTGCCACCTCGGGAGCCTACGAGCAGTACTTC. The V call is TRBV27, the J call TRBJ2-7, with TRBD2 as a possible D gene (6 bases). Germline CDR1 MNHEY, CDR2 SMNVEV (reference sequence). The CDR3 sequence is 11 residues long. The germline V and J ends were trimmed by 10 bases and 2 bases, with 9 bases remaining between them.

This chain joins TRBV5-1 and TRBJ2-3; D may be TRBD2 (5 bases). V was clipped by 0 bases and J by 0 bases, with 8 bases between them. CDR1 and CDR2 from the germline V gene are SGHRS and YFSETQ. The CDR3 extends over 15 amino acids. The CDR3 sequence: CASSLGQRSTDTQYF. CDR3 DNA sequence: TGCGCCAGCAGCTTGGGGCAGCGGAGCACAGATACGCAGTATTTT.

The chain links TRBV7-2 to TRBJ1-6; D uncertain. Trimming shortened V by 4 bases and J by 8 bases, and 12 bases separated the two germline ends. The germline gives CDR1 SGHTA, CDR2 FQGNSA. The CDR3 extends over 14 amino acids. CDR3 bases: TGTGCCAGCAGCTCCACAACACAGTATTCACCCCTCCACTTT. It is translated as CASSSTTQYSPLHF.

The rearrangement links TRBV7-2 to TRBJ1-5; D uncertain. The CDR3 length is 15 residues. Trimming took 1 base from V and 4 from J, leaving 11 bases between them. Germline V CDR1 and CDR2: SGHTA, FQGNSA. The CDR3 nucleotides read TGTGCCAGCAGCTTAGTTATCCAGACAAATCAGCCCCAGCATTTT. Amino acid sequence: CASSLVIQTNQPQHF.

The chain combines TRBV4-3 with TRBJ2-1, with D possibly matching TRBD1 (5 bases). CDR3 length: 14 residues. Trimming took off 0 bases at V and 9 bases at J, with 12 bases between the two ends. Germline CDR1 reads LGHNA; CDR2 reads YSLEER. For the CDR3, the DNA is TGCGCCAGCAGCCAAGATAGGTCGCAGGGTGAGCAGTTCTTC. The encoded protein is CASSQDRSQGEQFF.

V gene TRBV7-2 combines with J gene TRBJ2-5; D uncertain. Trimming removed 0 bases at V and 5 bases at J, with 7 bases between. Germline CDR1 reads SGHTA; CDR2 reads FQGNSA. The CDR3 sequence is 13 residues long. The CDR3 spells CASSLATRETQYF. CDR3 nucleotide sequence: TGTGCCAGCAGCTTAGCCACCCGGGAGACCCAGTACTTC.

The chain employs TRBV19 and TRBJ2-3; the match to TRBD2 covers 7 bases. CDR1 and CDR2 (germline): LNHDA, SQIVND (reference sequence). The CDR3 consists of 14 residues. V gave up 4 bases and J gave up 8 bases; unmatched junction bases: 9. CDR3 DNA sequence: TGTGCCAGTAGTAGTGGGGGGGGTAGAGGTACGCAGTATTTT. As protein: CASSSGGGRGTQYF.

This chain uses TRBV7-8 with TRBJ2-7; D may be TRBD2 (6 bases). Trimming removed 3 bases at V and 5 bases at J, with 29 bases between. CDR1 and CDR2 from the germline V gene are SGHVS and FQNEAQ. This CDR3 contains 19 residues. The CDR3 spells CASSFVAWGEVRVGDEQYF. CDR3 nucleotides: TGTGCCAGCAGCTTTGTGGCCTGGGGGGAGGTCAGGGTCGGGGACGAGCAGTACTTC.

This clone has just one count. The gene calls are TRBV6-5 and TRBJ2-5, with D perhaps TRBD2 (5 bases). CDR3 size: 13 residues. Germline CDR1 and CDR2: MNHEY and SVGAGI. V was clipped by 5 bases and J by 7 bases, with 14 bases between them. The CDR3 spells CASSVPGIRTQYF. CDR3 DNA: TGTGCCAGCAGTGTTCCGGGGATCCGGACCCAGTACTTC.

This clone was recorded only once. The rearrangement links TRBV7-6 to TRBJ2-1; 10 bases are a match to TRBD1. The germline CDR1 and CDR2 sequences are SGHVS and FNYEAQ. CDR3 size: 15 residues. Trimming removed 5 bases from V and 4 bases from J; junction bases left unmatched: 5. DNA of the CDR3: TGTGCCAGCAGCAGAGACAGGGGGCATTACAATGAGCAGTTCTTC. This encodes CASSRDRGHYNEQFF.

The chain combines TRBV7-2 with TRBJ2-1; 7 nucleotides line up with TRBD1. Trimming removed 4 bases from V and 5 bases from J; junction bases left unmatched: 2. The CDR3 totals 13 residues. The germline gives CDR1 SGHTA, CDR2 FQGNSA. CDR3 nucleotides: TGTGCCAGCAGCTCGGGACAGCACAATGAGCAGTTCTTC. Translation: CASSSGQHNEQFF. The variable domain in full, with the rest retrieved from reference TRBV7-2 and TRBJ2-1, is GAGVSQSPSNKVTEKGKDVELRCDPISGHTALYWYRQSLGQGLEFLIYFQGNSAPDKSGLPSDRFSAERTGGSVSTLTIQRTQQEDSAVYLCASSSGQHNEQFFGPGTRLTVL.